The 20 T cell receptor beta chains below all came from one sample that was sequenced in a study of early T cells in non-severe SARS-CoV-2 infection. TCRdb itself ran the 5' RACE reads through MiXCR, one entry per CDR3 protein. The sample contains tens of thousands of distinct CDR3 sequences, around 20% of which appear only once. Sequencing was performed on whole blood, taken at baseline. Receptors originate from an adult who was a healthcare worker with PCR-confirmed SARS-CoV-2 infection or an uninfected control (not recorded which).

CDR3 protein: CASSPQAWGEQYF. Written as DNA, the CDR3 is TGCGCCAGCAGCCCCCAAGCTTGGGGCGAGCAGTACTTC. This sequence joins TRBV4-1 and TRBJ2-7, with D uncertain. CDR3 size: 13 residues. V was pared by 4 bases and J by 6 bases, with 13 bases between. The germline CDR1 and CDR2 sequences are MGHRA and YSYEKL.

The V call is TRBV29-1, the J call TRBJ2-2; D may match TRBD1 or TRBD2 (6 bases each). Germline CDR1 is SQVTM and CDR2 is ANQGSEA. Trimming stripped 4 bases from V and 4 bases from J, with 10 bases between. The CDR3 is 13 amino acids. The CDR3, as DNA: TGCAGCGTTGGGAAGGGGGGCACCGGGGAGCTGTTTTTT. It yields the protein CSVGKGGTGELFF.

This clonotype was counted between two and nine times. The chain employs TRBV9 and TRBJ2-3, with TRBD1 matching 10 bases. Looked up from germline, CDR1 is SGDLS and CDR2 is YYNGEE. This CDR3 has 20 residues. The V gene end was trimmed by 4 bases and the J gene end by 0 bases; junction bases not matched to a gene: 17. Here the CDR3 reads CASSPHRDRGFPSSTDTQYF. CDR3 in DNA: TGTGCCAGCAGCCCTCACCGGGACAGGGGATTTCCGTCTAGCACAGATACGCAGTATTTT.

The CDR3 here is CASSQDPHRGEEAFF. CDR3 nucleotides: TGCGCCAGCAGCCAAGATCCCCACAGGGGTGAGGAAGCTTTCTTT. This chain connects TRBV4-1 to TRBJ1-1, with 7 bases that match TRBD1. This CDR3 is built from 15 residues. The V segment lost 0 bases and the J segment 8 bases; nucleotides outside the gene matches: 9. The germline V gene has CDR1 MGHRA and CDR2 YSYEKL.

The chain combines TRBV6-5 with TRBJ1-4; 7 bases agree with TRBD1. The CDR3 extends over 14 amino acids. Germline CDR1 and CDR2: MNHEY and SVGAGI. With 6 bases clipped from V and 4 bases from J, the junction kept 5 bases outside the gene matches. The CDR3 region is CASRRQGDNEKLFF. As DNA, the CDR3 is TGTGCCAGCAGGAGACAGGGAGATAATGAAAAACTGTTTTTT.

This clonotype showed up many times. V and J are TRBV30 and TRBJ2-5; D may match TRBD1 or TRBD2 (5 bases each). CDR3 length: 12 amino acids. From germline, CDR1 is GTSNPN and CDR2 SVGIG (reference sequence). Trimming removed 4 bases at V and 5 bases at J, with 11 bases between. CDR3 nucleotides: TGTGCCTGGACCCCGGGACCGGAGACCCAGTACTTC. Protein: CAWTPGPETQYF.

This rearrangement joins TRBV12-3 or TRBV12-4 to TRBJ1-3; 11 bases align to TRBD1. J was trimmed by 4 bases and V by 6 bases; bases with no gene match: 11. This CDR3 has 17 residues. The CDR3 loop is CASRMTLRDRGGNTIYF. The CDR3 nucleotides read TGTGCCAGCAGAATGACTCTCCGGGACAGGGGGGGAAACACCATATATTTT.

CDR3 region: CASSLAAGRSTGELFF. CDR3 DNA: TGTGCCAGCAGCTTGGCGGCAGGGCGAAGCACCGGGGAGCTGTTTTTT. This chain links TRBV5-4 with TRBJ2-2; possible D gene TRBD1, 5 bases. The CDR3 covers 16 residues. From germline, CDR1 is SGHNT and CDR2 YYREEE (reference sequence). V lost 0 bases and J lost 4, with 13 bases in between.

This clonotype occurred a few times. This rearrangement joins TRBV5-1 to TRBJ2-5, with D unclear. V lost 6 bases and J 4 bases, leaving 4 bases between the germline ends. This CDR3 is 10 amino acids long. Germline-derived CDR1 and CDR2 are SGHRS and YFSETQ. For the CDR3, the DNA is TGCGCCAGCAACGGAGAGACCCAGTACTTC. It encodes CASNGETQYF. The full variable domain, rest sourced from reference TRBV5-1 and TRBJ2-5, is KAGVTQTPRYLIKTRGQQVTLSCSPISGHRSVSWYQQTPGQGLQFLFEYFSETQRNKGNFPGRFSGRQFSNSRSEMNVSTLELGDSALYLCASNGETQYFGPGTRLLVL.

In this sample, this clonotype turned up many times. This chain uses TRBV2 with TRBJ2-7; D ambiguous. CDR1 and CDR2 from the germline V gene are SNHLY and FYNNEI. V lost 7 bases to trimming and J lost 4 bases, with 8 bases between them. CDR3 length equals 11 residues. The CDR3 nucleotides read TGTGCCAGCACGCAGCAATACGAGCAGTACTTC. Translation: CASTQQYEQYF.

The chain carries TRBV19 and TRBJ1-2, with TRBD1 matching 7 bases. The V and J ends lost 3 bases and 3 bases, in that order; junction bases with no gene match: 13. The germline V gene encodes CDR1 LNHDA and CDR2 SQIVND (reference sequence). The CDR3 is 17 amino acids. DNA for the CDR3: TGTGCCAGTAGTATTGGGGACAGCTACCCTGGGTACTATGGCTACACCTTC. Translating gives CASSIGDSYPGYYGYTF.

This clonotype was seen only a few times. The chain has TRBV29-1 and TRBJ1-1, with TRBD1 as a possible D gene (6 bases). Trimming cost V 6 bases and J 1 base, with 12 bases left between them. Germline V lookup: CDR1 SQVTM, CDR2 ANQGSEA. The length of the CDR3 is 13 residues. The CDR3 sequence is CSVRGGSNTEAFF. The DNA of the CDR3 is TGCAGCGTACGGGGGGGCTCGAACACTGAAGCTTTCTTT.

This clonotype has a count of ten or more. The chain couples TRBV7-3 to TRBJ1-1, with 7 bases fitting TRBD1. Looked up from germline, CDR1 is SGHTA and CDR2 is FQGTGA. This CDR3 contains 15 residues. After removal of 6 bases from V and 4 bases from J, the junction contained 11 bases not matched to a gene. The CDR3 is CASRLTGAASTEAFF. DNA for the CDR3: TGTGCCAGCAGGCTTACAGGGGCCGCGTCCACTGAAGCTTTCTTT.

The chain employs TRBV12-3 or TRBV12-4 and TRBJ2-1; 9 positions agree with TRBD2. Trimming cost V 6 bases and J 8 bases; bases outside gene matches: 11. The CDR3 contains 15 residues. The CDR3 sequence is CASSELAGMSHEQFF. The CDR3 bases are TGTGCCAGCAGCGAACTAGCGGGCATGTCCCATGAGCAGTTCTTC.

In this sample, this clonotype turned up a few times. The chain joins TRBV2 to TRBJ1-4, with D hard to call. The CDR3 contains 16 residues. Germline CDR1 and CDR2: SNHLY and FYNNEI. V was trimmed by 5 bases and J by 0 bases, leaving 13 bases between them. The CDR3 region has the DNA TGTGCCAGCAGTTCTGCCACGGGCTCAACTAATGAAAAACTGTTTTTT. This translates into CASSSATGSTNEKLFF.

This clonotype was counted between two and nine times. The V call is TRBV7-9, the J call TRBJ2-1, with D uncertain. This CDR3 contains 11 residues. V lost 3 bases, J lost 6 bases, and 3 bases lay in between. The V gene's germline CDR1 is SEHNR and CDR2 FQNEAQ (reference sequence). The CDR3 DNA sequence: TGTGCCAGCAGCTTCGTCAATGAGCAGTTCTTC. Its protein is CASSFVNEQFF.

This clonotype was seen more than once but under ten times. The rearrangement uses TRBV4-1 and TRBJ2-3, with D perhaps matching TRBD1 or TRBD2 (5 bases each). Per the germline V gene, CDR1 is MGHRA and CDR2 is YSYEKL. V gave up 3 bases and J gave up 3 bases, with 16 bases separating them. The CDR3 loop spans 16 amino acids. The chain's CDR3 is CASSQKQGAGTDTQYF. In DNA, the CDR3 is TGCGCCAGCAGCCAGAAGCAGGGAGCAGGGACAGATACGCAGTATTTT.

This clonotype was found a few times. The chain joins TRBV6-1 to TRBJ1-5, with 7 bases matching TRBD1. CDR1 and CDR2 (germline): MNHNS, SASEGT. The junction had 4 bases not matched to a gene; V was cut back by 7 bases and J by 1 base. The CDR3 loop spans 14 amino acids. This CDR3 reads CASTEGQSNQPQHF. The CDR3 DNA reads as TGTGCCAGCACCGAGGGACAGAGCAATCAGCCCCAGCATTTT.

This chain uses TRBV7-8 with TRBJ2-1, with D uncertain. This CDR3 is 15 amino acids long. Germline V gives CDR1 SGHVS, CDR2 FQNEAQ. The germline V and J ends were trimmed by 7 bases and 7 bases, with 20 bases remaining between them. The CDR3 protein is CASTPSRRLGNEQFF. For the CDR3, the DNA is TGTGCCAGCACGCCTTCCCGCAGGTTAGGTAATGAGCAGTTCTTC.

This clonotype turned up a few times. The V and J genes are TRBV12-3 or TRBV12-4 and TRBJ1-1; the D is unclear. The CDR3 has 12 residues. Trimming pared 6 bases from V and 1 base from J, leaving 6 bases between. The CDR3 loop is CASRKKNTEAFF. As DNA, the CDR3 is TGTGCCAGCAGAAAAAAGAACACTGAAGCTTTCTTT.